At least ten counts were recorded for the clone carrying this T cell receptor (beta chain). Unique molecular identifiers tagged the TCRbeta library. TCRdb re-analysed the PCR reads in MiXCR, keeping a single row per CDR3 protein. The sample records roughly 170,000 distinct CDR3 sequences, around 6.8% being singletons. The sample is drawn from a study of T-cell reconstitution after alpha-beta-depleted transplantation in children. Per germline, CDR1 LNHDA and CDR2 SQIVND (reference sequence). The CDR3 is 12 residues long. Trimming took 9 bases from V and 6 from J; bases not matched to a gene: 8. This chain uses TRBV19 with TRBJ2-7; 7 bases match TRBD1. The clonotype comes from a human donor who donated a stem cell graft to a child with Wiskott-Aldrich syndrome. The starting material was PBMCs from the stem cell graft donor, obtained from the stem cell graft. The CDR3, as DNA: TGTGCCAGCCCACGAGGGACAGCCGAGCAGTACTTC. Translating gives CASPRGTAEQYF.